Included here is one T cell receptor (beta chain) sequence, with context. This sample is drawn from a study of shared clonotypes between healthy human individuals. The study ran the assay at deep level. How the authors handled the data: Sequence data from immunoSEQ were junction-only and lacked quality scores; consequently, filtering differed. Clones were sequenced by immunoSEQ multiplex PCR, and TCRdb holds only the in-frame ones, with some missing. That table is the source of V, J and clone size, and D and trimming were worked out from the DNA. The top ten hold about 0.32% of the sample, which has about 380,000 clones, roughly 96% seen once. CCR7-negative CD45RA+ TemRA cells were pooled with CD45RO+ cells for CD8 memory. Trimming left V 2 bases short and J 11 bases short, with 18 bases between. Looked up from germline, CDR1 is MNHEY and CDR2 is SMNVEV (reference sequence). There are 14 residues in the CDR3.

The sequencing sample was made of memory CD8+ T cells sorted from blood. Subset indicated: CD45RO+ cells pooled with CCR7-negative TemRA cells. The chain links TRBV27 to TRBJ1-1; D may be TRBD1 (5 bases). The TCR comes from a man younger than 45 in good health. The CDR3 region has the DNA TGTGCCAGCAGTTTACGGAGGGGTGTCGGGGGGGCTTTCTTT. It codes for CASSLRRGVGGAFF.